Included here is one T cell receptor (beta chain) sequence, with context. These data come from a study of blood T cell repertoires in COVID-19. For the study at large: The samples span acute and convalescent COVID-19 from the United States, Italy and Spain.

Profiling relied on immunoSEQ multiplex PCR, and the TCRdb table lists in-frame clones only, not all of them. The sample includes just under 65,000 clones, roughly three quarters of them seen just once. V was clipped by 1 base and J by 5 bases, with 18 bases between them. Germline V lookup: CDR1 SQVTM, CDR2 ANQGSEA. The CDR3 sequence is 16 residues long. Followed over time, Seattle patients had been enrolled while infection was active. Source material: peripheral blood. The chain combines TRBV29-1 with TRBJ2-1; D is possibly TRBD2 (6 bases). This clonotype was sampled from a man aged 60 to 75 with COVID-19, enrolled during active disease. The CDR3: CSVEGGRREPNNEQFF. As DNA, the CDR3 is TGCAGCGTTGAAGGGGGGAGGAGAGAACCAAACAATGAGCAGTTCTTC.